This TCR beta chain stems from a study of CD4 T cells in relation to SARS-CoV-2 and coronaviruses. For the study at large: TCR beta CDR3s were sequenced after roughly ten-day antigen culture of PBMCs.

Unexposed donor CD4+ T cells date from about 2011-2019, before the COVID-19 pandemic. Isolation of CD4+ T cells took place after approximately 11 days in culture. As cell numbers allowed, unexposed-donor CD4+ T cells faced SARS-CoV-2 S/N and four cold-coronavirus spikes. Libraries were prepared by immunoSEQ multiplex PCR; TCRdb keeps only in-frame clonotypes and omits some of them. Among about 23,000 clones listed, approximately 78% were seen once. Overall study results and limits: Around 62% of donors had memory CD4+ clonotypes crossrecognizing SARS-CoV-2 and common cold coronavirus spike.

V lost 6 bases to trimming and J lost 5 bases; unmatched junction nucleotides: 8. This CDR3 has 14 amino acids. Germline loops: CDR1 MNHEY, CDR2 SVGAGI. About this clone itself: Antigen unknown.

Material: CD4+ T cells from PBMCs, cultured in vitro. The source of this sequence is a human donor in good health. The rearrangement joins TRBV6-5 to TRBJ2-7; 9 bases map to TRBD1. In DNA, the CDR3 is TGTGCCAGCAGCCGGGGACAGGGTGTCCACGAGCAGTACTTC. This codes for CASSRGQGVHEQYF.